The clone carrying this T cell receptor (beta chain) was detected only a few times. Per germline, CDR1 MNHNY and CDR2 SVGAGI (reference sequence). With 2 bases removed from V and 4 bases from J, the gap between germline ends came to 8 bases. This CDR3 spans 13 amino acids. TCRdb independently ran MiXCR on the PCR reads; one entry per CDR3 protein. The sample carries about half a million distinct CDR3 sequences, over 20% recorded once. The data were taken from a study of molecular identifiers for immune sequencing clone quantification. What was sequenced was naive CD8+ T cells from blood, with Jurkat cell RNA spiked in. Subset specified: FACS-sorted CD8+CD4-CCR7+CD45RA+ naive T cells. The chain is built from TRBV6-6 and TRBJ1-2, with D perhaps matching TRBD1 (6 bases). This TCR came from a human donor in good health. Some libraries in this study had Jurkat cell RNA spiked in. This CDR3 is CASSYLDSYGYTF. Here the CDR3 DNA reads TGTGCCAGCAGTTACCTGGACAGCTATGGCTACACCTTC.